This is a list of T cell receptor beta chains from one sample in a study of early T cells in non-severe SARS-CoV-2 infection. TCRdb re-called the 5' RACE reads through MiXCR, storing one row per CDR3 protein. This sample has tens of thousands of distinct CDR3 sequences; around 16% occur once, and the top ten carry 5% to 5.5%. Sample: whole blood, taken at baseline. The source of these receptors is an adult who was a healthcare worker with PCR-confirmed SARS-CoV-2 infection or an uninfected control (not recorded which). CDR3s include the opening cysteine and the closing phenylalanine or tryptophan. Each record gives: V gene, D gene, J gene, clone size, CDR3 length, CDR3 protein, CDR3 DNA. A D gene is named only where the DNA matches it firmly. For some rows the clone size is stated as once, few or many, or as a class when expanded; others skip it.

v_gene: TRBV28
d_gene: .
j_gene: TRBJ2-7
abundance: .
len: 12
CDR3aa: CASSFRDYEQYF
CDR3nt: TGTGCCAGCAGTTTCCGAGATTACGAGCAGTACTTC

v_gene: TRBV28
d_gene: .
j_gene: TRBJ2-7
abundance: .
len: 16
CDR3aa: CASSLRLVGSSYEQYF
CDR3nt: TGTGCCAGCAGTTTACGGCTAGTAGGGTCCTCCTACGAGCAGTACTTC

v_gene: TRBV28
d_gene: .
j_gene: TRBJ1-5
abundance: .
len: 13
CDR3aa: CASSFVRDQPQHF
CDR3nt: TGTGCCAGCAGTTTCGTAAGGGATCAGCCCCAGCATTTT

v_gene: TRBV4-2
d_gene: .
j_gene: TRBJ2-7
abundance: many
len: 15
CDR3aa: CASSRRHGESGEQYF
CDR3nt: TGTGCCAGCAGCCGGCGCCATGGGGAGTCGGGGGAGCAGTACTTC

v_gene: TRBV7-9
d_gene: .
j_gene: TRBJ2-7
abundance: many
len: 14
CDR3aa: CASSSQVGVYEQYF
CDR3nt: TGTGCCAGCAGCTCACAGGTCGGGGTCTACGAGCAGTACTTC

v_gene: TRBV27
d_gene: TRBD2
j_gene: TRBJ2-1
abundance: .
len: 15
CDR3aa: CASSVAGGSYNEQFF
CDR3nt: TGTGCCAGCAGTGTAGCGGGAGGGTCCTACAATGAGCAGTTCTTC

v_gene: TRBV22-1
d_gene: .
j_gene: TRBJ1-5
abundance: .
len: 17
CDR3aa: CPGSAGQDKDHDQPQHF
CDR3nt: TGTCCTGGGAGCGCGGGTCAGGACAAGGATCATGATCAGCCCCAGCATTTT

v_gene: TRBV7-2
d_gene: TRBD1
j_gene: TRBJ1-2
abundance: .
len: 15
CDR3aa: CASSFNRGLGYGYTF
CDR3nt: TGTGCCAGCAGCTTTAACAGGGGGCTCGGCTATGGCTACACCTTC

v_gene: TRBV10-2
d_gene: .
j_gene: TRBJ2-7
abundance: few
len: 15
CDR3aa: CASSPGRDHSYEQYF
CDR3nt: TGCGCCAGCAGCCCCGGACGGGACCATTCCTACGAGCAGTACTTC

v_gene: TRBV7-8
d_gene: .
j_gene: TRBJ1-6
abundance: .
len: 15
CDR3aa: CASSLDGTPNSPLHF
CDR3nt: TGTGCCAGCAGCTTAGATGGGACACCTAATTCACCCCTCCACTTT

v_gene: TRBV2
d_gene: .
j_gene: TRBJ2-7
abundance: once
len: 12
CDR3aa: CASSTGTYEQYF
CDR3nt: TGTGCCAGCAGTACAGGGACCTACGAGCAGTACTTC

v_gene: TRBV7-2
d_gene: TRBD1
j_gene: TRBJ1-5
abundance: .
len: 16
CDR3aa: CASSLSGQSGWRPQHF
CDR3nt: TGTGCCAGCAGCTTATCGGGACAGTCGGGGTGGCGGCCCCAGCATTTT

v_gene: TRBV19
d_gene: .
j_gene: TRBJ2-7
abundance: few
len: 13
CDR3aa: CASSIRPGYEQYF
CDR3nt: TGTGCCAGTAGTATTCGGCCGGGGTACGAGCAGTACTTC

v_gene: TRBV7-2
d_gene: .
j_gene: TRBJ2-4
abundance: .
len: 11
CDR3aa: CASVRGNIQYF
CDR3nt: TGTGCCAGCGTCAGGGGAAACATTCAGTACTTC

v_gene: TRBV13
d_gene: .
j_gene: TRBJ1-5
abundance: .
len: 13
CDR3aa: CASSLGQYQPQHF
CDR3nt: TGTGCCAGCAGCTTGGGCCAGTATCAGCCCCAGCATTTT

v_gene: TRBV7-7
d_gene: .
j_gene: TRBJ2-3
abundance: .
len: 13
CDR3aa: CASSSDSEDTQYF
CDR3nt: TGTGCCAGCAGCTCGGACAGCGAGGATACGCAGTATTTT

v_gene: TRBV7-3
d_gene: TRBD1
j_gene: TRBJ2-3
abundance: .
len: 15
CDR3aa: CASSARQGPTDTQYF
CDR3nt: TGTGCCAGCAGCGCACGACAGGGCCCCACAGATACGCAGTATTTT

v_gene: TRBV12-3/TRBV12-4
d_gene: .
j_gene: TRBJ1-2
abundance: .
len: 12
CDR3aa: CASSPIGYGYTF
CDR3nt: TGTGCCAGCAGTCCCATAGGCTATGGCTACACCTTC

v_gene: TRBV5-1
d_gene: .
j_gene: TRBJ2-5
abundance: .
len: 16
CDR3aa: CASSLAGDTPQETQYF
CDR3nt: TGCGCCAGCAGCTTGGCTGGGGATACTCCACAAGAGACCCAGTACTTC

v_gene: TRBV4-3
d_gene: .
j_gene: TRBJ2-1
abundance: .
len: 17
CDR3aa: CASSQEGGLSSYNEQFF
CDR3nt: TGCGCCAGCAGCCAAGAAGGGGGACTAAGCTCCTACAATGAGCAGTTCTTC

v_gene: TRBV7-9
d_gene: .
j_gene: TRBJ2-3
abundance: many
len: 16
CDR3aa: CASSWGTGDPTDTQYF
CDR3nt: TGTGCCAGCAGCTGGGGGACGGGAGATCCCACAGATACGCAGTATTTT

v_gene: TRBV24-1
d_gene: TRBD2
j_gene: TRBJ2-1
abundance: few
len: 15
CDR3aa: CATSDGGSLVNEQFF
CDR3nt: TGTGCCACCAGTGACGGCGGGAGCCTCGTCAATGAGCAGTTCTTC

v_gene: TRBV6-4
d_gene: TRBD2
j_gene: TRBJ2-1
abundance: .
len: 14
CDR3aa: CASSAQRESGEQFF
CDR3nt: TGTGCCAGCAGTGCTCAGCGGGAGTCCGGTGAGCAGTTCTTC

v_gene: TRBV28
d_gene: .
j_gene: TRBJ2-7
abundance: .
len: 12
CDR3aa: CASSQGPVKQYF
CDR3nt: TGTGCCAGCAGCCAAGGGCCCGTGAAGCAGTACTTC

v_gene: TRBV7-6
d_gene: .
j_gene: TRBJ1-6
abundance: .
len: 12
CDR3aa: CASSRGNSPLHF
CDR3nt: TGTGCCAGCAGCCGCGGAAATTCACCCCTCCACTTT

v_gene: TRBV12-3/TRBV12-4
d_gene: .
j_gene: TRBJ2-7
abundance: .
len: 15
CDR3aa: CASSFFPGQEAEQYF
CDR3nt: TGTGCCAGCAGTTTCTTTCCGGGACAAGAAGCCGAGCAGTACTTC

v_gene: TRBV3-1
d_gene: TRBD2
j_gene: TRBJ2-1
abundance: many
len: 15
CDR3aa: CASSQVGTRLNEQFF
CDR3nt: TGTGCCAGCAGCCAAGTCGGGACTAGACTAAACGAGCAGTTCTTC

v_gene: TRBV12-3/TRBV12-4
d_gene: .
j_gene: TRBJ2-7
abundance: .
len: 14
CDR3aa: CASSRTVPPWEQYF
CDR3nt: TGTGCCAGCAGTAGGACAGTCCCCCCCTGGGAGCAGTACTTC

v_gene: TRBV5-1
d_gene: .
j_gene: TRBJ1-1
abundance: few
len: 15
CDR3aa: CASSLGADMNTEAFF
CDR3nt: TGCGCCAGCAGCTTGGGGGCAGACATGAACACTGAAGCTTTCTTT

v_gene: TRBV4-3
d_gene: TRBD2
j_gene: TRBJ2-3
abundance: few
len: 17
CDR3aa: CASSLKLAGPITDTQYF
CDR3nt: TGCGCCAGCAGCCTGAAACTAGCGGGGCCTATCACAGATACGCAGTATTTT

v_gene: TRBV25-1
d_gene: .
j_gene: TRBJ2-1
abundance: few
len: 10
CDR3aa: CASSEEEQFF
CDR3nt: TGTGCCAGCAGTGAGGAGGAGCAGTTCTTC

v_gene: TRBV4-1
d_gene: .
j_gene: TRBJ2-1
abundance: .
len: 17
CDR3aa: CASSQGTTDFSYNEQFF
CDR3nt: TGCGCCAGCAGCCAAGGGACCACTGACTTCTCCTACAATGAGCAGTTCTTC

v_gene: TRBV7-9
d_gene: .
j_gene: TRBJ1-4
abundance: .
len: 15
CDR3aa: CASSLGSRGAEKLFF
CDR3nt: TGTGCCAGCAGCTTAGGGAGCCGAGGGGCTGAAAAACTGTTTTTT

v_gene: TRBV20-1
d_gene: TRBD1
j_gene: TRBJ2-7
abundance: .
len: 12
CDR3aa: CSAPDRVHEQYF
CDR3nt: TGCAGTGCCCCGGACAGGGTACACGAGCAGTACTTC

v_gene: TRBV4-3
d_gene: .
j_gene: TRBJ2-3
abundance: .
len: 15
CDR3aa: CASSHGITSTDTQYF
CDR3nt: TGCGCCAGCAGCCATGGTATCACGAGCACAGATACGCAGTATTTT

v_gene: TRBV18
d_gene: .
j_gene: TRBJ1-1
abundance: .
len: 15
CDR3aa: CASSPGRVENTEAFF
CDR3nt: TGTGCCAGCTCACCGGGCAGGGTGGAGAACACTGAAGCTTTCTTT

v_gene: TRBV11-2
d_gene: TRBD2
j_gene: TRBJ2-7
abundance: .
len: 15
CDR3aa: CASSLAGGPVDEQYF
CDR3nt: TGTGCCAGCAGCTTAGCGGGAGGGCCCGTCGACGAGCAGTACTTC

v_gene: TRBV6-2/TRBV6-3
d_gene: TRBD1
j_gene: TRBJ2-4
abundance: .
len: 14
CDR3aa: CASSLERSTGLGYF
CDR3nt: TGTGCCAGCAGCCTGGAGAGGTCGACAGGGTTGGGGTACTTC

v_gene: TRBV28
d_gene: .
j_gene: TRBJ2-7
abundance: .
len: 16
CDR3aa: CASSSPHSQFSYEQYF
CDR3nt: TGTGCCAGCAGTTCCCCCCACTCCCAGTTCTCCTACGAGCAGTACTTC

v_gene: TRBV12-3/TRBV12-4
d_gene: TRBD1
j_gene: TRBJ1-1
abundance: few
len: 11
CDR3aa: CASSGGAEAFF
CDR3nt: TGTGCCAGTTCAGGGGGAGCTGAAGCTTTCTTT

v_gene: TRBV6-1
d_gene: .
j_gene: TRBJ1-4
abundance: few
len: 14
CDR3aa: CASSEGSGVEKLFF
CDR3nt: TGTGCCAGCAGTGAAGGGTCCGGCGTAGAAAAACTGTTTTTT

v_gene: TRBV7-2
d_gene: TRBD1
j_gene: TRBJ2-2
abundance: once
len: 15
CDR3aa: CASSLWTGHTGELFF
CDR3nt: TGTGCCAGCAGCTTGTGGACAGGGCACACCGGGGAGCTGTTTTTT